These 5 T cell receptor beta chains originate from one sample sequenced in a study of vaccination effects on CD4 cells after COVID-19. After expansion with viral peptide pools in the ViraFEST assay, antigen-specific CD4+ T cells were sequenced. Culture proceeded for 10 days, and CD4+ T cells were then isolated. The vaccine given was either BNT162b2 or mRNA-1273, in two doses. Profiled with immunoSEQ multiplex PCR; TCRdb holds only in-frame clones, not every one. The sample yields approximately 65,000 clones, about 74% seen once. No antigens are known for them. The sample in question was CD4+ T cells from PBMCs cultured with HCoV-229E spike peptides, obtained after COVID-19 vaccination. The origin of the receptors is a human donor who received a COVID-19 vaccine.

The rearrangement joins TRBV20-1 to TRBJ1-2; 10 bases match TRBD1. CDR3 length: 17 amino acids. V shed 3 bases, J shed 2 bases, and the junction held 12 bases outside the gene matches. CDR1 and CDR2 (germline): DFQATT, SNEGSKA (reference sequence). This CDR3 is CSASKSGTGASNYGYTF. The CDR3 DNA sequence: TGCAGTGCTAGTAAGTCCGGGACAGGGGCCTCCAACTATGGCTACACCTTC.

There are a few counts of this clone. The chain joins TRBV18 to TRBJ1-1; D is ambiguous. Germline V CDR1 and CDR2: KGHSH, LQKENI. With 3 bases removed from V and 2 bases from J, the gap between germline ends came to 7 bases. The CDR3 is 13 residues long. CDR3 amino acids: CASSPGSNTEAFF. In nucleotides, the CDR3 is TGTGCCAGCTCACCTGGGAGTAACACTGAAGCTTTCTTT.

This clone came up once. The chain has TRBV5-1 and TRBJ2-3; D gene ambiguous. V was cut by 4 bases and J by 0 bases, with 15 bases left in between. This CDR3 has 16 amino acids. The germline V gene encodes CDR1 SGHRS and CDR2 YFSETQ. CDR3 protein: CASSTALTASTDTQYF. The CDR3 nucleotides are TGCGCCAGCAGCACCGCACTGACGGCTAGCACAGATACGCAGTATTTT.

The sample holds a few counts of this clone. The CDR3 spells CASSDFVGTGSYEQYV. CDR3 bases: TGTGCCAGCAGTGACTTTGTCGGGACAGGGAGCTACGAGCAGTACGTC. The rearrangement uses TRBV2 and TRBJ2-7; 9 nucleotides match TRBD1. From germline, CDR1 is SNHLY and CDR2 FYNNEI. This CDR3 is built from 16 residues. Losses at the gene ends were 3 bases for V and 3 bases for J; bases not matched to a gene: 9.

The chain uses TRBV6-5 and TRBJ2-5; TRBD1 is a possible D gene (5 bases). Germline CDR1 reads MNHEY; CDR2 reads SVGAGI. The V end lost 5 bases, the J end lost 5 bases, and 15 bases lay between the germline ends. The CDR3 consists of 14 residues. CDR3 sequence (DNA): TGTGCCAGCAGTCCTGAGACAGATCTTGAGACCCAGTACTTC. Protein: CASSPETDLETQYF.